Included here is one T cell receptor (beta chain) sequence, with context. Its antigen is currently unknown. This record belongs to a study of response to subunit inactivated influenza vaccine. Study conclusions and caveats: It was the authors' suggestion that each seasonal influenza vaccination recruits few new T cells.

V trimming: 2 bases; J trimming: 4 bases; junction bases outside the gene matches: 5. Germline loops: CDR1 MDHEN, CDR2 SYDVKM. CDR3 size: 15 residues. In TCRdb, the RT-PCR reads were re-called with MiXCR into one record per CDR3 protein. This sample carries around 650,000 distinct CDR3 sequences, around 14% of them seen once, and the ten largest clones take more than 9%. The chain employs TRBV28 and TRBJ2-1; TRBD1 agrees at 7 bases. Source: PBMCs from blood, taken roughly 12 days after vaccination. The sequence came from a man aged 45 to 65 who received an inactivated influenza vaccine. CDR3 residues: CASSLRGRTYNEQFF. In DNA, the CDR3 is TGTGCCAGCAGTTTAAGGGGGCGGACGTACAATGAGCAGTTCTTC.